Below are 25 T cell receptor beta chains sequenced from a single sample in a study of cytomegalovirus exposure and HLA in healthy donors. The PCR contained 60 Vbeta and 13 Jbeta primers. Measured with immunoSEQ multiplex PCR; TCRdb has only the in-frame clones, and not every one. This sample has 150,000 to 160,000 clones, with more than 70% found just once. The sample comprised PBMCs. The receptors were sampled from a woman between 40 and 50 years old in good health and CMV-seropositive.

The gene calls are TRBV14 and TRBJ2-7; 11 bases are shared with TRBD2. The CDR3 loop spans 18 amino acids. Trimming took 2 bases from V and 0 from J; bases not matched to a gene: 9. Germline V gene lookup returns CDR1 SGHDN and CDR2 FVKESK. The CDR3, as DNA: TGTGCCAGCAGCCAAAAGGGACTAGCGGCCGGGCCCTCCTACGAGCAGTACTTC. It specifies CASSQKGLAAGPSYEQYF.

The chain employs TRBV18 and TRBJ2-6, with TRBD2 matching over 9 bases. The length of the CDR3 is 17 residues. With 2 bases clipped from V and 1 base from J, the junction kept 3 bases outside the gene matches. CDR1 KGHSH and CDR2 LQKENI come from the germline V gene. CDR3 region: CASSPVAGASGANVLTF. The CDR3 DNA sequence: TGTGCCAGCTCACCAGTAGCGGGAGCTTCTGGGGCCAACGTCCTGACTTTC. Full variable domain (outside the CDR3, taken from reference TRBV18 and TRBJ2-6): NAGVMQNPRHLVRRRGQEARLRCSPMKGHSHVYWYRQLPEEGLKFMVYLQKENIIDESGMPKERFSAEFPKEGPSILRIQQVVRGDSAAYFCASSPVAGASGANVLTFGAGSRLTVL.

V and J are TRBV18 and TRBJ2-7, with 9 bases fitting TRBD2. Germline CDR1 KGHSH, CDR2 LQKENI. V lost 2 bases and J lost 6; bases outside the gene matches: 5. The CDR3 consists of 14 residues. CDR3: CASSPGSGGLEQYF. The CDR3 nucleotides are TGTGCCAGCTCACCAGGAAGCGGGGGGCTCGAGCAGTACTTC.

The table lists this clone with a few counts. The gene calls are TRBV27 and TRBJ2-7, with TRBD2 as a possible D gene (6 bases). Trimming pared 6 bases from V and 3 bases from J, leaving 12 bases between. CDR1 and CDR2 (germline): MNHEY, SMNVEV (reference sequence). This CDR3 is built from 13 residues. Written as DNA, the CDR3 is TGTGCCAGCAGCTGGAGGGACGGCTACGAGCAGTACTTC. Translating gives CASSWRDGYEQYF.

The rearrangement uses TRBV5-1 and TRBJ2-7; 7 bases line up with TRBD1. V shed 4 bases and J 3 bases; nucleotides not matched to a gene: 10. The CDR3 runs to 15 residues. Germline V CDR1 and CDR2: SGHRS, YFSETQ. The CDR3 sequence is CASSEGTVRHYEQYF. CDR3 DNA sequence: TGCGCCAGCAGCGAAGGGACAGTGAGGCACTACGAGCAGTACTTC.

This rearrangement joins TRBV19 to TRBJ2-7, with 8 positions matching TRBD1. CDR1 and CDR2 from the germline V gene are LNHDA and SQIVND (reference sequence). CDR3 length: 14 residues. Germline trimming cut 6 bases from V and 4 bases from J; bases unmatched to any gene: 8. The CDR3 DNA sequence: TGTGCCAGTAGGCGGACAGGGAATGAGTACGAGCAGTACTTC. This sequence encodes CASRRTGNEYEQYF.

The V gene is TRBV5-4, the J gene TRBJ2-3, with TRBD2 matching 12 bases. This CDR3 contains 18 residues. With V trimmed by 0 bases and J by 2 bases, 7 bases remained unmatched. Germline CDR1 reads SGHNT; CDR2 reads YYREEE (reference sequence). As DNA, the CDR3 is TGTGCCAGCAGCTTGGGAGCTAGCGGGAGGGTCCACACAGATACGCAGTATTTT. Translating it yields CASSLGASGRVHTDTQYF.

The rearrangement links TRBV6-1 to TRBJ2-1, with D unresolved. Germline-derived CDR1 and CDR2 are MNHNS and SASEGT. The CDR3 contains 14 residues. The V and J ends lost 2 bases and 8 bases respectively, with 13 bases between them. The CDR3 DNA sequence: TGTGCCAGCAGTGAAAAGAAGCGACTGGATGAGCAGTTCTTC. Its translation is CASSEKKRLDEQFF.

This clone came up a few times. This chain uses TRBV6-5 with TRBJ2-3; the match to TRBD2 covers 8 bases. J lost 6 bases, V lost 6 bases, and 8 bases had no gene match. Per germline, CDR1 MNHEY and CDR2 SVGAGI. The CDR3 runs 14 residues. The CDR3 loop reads CASRLSGSMDTQYF. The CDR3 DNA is TGTGCCAGCAGACTAAGCGGGAGTATGGATACGCAGTATTTT.

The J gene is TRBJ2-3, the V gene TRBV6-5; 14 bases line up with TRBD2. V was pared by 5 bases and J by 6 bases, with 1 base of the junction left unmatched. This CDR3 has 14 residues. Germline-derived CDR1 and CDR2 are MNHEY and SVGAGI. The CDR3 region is CASSRTSGRDTQYF. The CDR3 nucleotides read TGTGCCAGCAGTCGGACTAGCGGGAGGGATACGCAGTATTTT.

CDR3 protein: CASSLSGSGYEQYF. CDR3 in DNA: TGTGCCAGCAGCCTGAGCGGGAGCGGGTACGAGCAGTACTTC. The chain carries TRBV7-8 and TRBJ2-7; 8 nucleotides align to TRBD2. The germline V gene encodes CDR1 SGHVS and CDR2 FQNEAQ. J gave up 4 bases and V 5 bases, and 7 bases lay outside the gene matches. The CDR3 consists of 14 residues.

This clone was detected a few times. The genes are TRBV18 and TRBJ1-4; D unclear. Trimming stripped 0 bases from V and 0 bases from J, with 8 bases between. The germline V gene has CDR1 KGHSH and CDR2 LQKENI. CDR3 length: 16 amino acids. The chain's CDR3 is CASSPPGGATNEKLFF. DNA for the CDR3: TGTGCCAGCTCACCACCGGGAGGTGCAACTAATGAAAAACTGTTTTTT.

This chain's CDR3 is CASSETTFAAKNIQYF. CDR3 nucleotide sequence: TGTGCCAGCAGTGAGACTACATTCGCCGCCAAAAACATTCAGTACTTC. The chain couples TRBV2 to TRBJ2-4; perhaps TRBD2 as D (5 bases). Per the germline V gene, CDR1 is SNHLY and CDR2 is FYNNEI. The ends were cut back, 3 bases at V and 1 base at J, with 13 bases in the middle. The CDR3 is 16 residues long.

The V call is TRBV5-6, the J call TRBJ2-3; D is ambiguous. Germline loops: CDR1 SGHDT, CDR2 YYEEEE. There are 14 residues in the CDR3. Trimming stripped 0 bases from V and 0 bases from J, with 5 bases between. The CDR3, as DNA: TGTGCCAGCAGCTTGGGACTCAGCACAGATACGCAGTATTTT. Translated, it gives CASSLGLSTDTQYF.

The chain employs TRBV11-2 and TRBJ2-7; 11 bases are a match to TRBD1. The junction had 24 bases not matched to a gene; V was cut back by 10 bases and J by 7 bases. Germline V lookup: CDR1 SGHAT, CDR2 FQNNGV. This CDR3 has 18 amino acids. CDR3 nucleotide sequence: TGTGCCACCGAGGGGCCAGGACAGGGGGCACGACGGCTACGGGAGCAGTACTTC. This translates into CATEGPGQGARRLREQYF.

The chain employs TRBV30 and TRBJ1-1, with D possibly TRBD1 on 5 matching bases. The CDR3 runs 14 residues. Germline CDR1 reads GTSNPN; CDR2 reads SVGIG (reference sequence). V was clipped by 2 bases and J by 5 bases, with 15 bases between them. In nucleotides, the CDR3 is TGTGCCTGGAGTCTGGGGGGGAGCTGGACTGAAGCTTTCTTT. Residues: CAWSLGGSWTEAFF.

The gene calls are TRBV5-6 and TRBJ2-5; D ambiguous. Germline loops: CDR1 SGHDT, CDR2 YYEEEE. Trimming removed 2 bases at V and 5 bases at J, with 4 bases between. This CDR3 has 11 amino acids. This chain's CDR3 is CASSFLETQYF. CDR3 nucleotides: TGTGCCAGCAGCTTTCTTGAGACCCAGTACTTC.

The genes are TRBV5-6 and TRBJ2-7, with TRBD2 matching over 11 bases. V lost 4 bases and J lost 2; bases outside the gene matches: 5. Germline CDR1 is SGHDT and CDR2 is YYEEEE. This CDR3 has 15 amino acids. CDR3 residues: CASSLGLAETYEQYF. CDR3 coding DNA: TGTGCCAGCAGCCTGGGACTAGCGGAGACCTACGAGCAGTACTTC.

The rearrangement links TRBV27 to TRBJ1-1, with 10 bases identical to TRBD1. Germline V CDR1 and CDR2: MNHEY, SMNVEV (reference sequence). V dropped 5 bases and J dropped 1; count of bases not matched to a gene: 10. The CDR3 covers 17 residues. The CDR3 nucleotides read TGTGCCAGCAGTCGGGGGGACAGGGGATATGCGAACACTGAAGCTTTCTTT. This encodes CASSRGDRGYANTEAFF.

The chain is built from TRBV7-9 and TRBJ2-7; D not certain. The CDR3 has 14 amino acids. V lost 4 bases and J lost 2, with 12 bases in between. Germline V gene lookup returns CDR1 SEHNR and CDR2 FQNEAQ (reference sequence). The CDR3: CASSYHQVAYEQYF. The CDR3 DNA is TGTGCCAGCAGCTACCATCAGGTCGCCTACGAGCAGTACTTC.

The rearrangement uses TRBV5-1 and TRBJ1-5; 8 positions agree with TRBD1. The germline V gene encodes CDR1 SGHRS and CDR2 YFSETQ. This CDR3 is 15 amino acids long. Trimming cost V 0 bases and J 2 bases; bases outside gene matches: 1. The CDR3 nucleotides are TGCGCCAGCAGCTTGGCGGGACAGGGCAATCAGCCCCAGCATTTT. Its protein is CASSLAGQGNQPQHF.

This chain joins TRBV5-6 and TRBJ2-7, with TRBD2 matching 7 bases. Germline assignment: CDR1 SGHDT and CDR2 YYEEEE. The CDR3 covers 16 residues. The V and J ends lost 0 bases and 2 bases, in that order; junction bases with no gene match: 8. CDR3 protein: CASSLVHGRTTYEQYF. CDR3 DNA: TGTGCCAGCAGCTTGGTGCACGGGAGGACAACCTACGAGCAGTACTTC.

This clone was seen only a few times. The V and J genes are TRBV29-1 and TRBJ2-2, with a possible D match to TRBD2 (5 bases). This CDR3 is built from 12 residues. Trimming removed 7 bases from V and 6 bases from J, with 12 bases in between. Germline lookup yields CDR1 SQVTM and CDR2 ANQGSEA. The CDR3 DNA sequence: TGCAGCGCCAGTTCCGGGGCCGGGGAGCTGTTTTTT. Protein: CSASSGAGELFF.

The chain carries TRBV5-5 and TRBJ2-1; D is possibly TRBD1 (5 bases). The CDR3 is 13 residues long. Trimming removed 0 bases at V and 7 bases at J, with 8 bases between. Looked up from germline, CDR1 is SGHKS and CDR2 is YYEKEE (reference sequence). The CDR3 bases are TGTGCCAGCAGCTTGGCAGGGCGAAATGAGCAGTTCTTC. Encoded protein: CASSLAGRNEQFF. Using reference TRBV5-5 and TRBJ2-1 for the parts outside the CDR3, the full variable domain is DAGVTQSPTHLIKTRGQQVTLRCSPISGHKSVSWYQQVLGQGPQFIFQYYEKEERGRGNFPDRFSARQFPNYSSELNVNALLLGDSALYLCASSLAGRNEQFFGPGTRLTVL.

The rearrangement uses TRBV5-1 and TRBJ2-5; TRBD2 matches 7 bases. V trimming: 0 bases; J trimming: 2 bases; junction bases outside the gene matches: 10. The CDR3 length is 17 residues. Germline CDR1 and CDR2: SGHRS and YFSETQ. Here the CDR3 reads CASSLGPGRTSQETQYF. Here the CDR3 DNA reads TGCGCCAGCAGCTTGGGGCCGGGTCGGACTAGTCAAGAGACCCAGTACTTC.